Listed below are T cell receptor beta chains from one sample, sequenced in a study of T cell repertoires in cytomegalovirus infection. Their antigens remain unidentified. Using its own MiXCR run on the reads, TCRdb lists one record per CDR3 protein. The sample carries hundreds of thousands of distinct CDR3 sequences, roughly 30% recorded once. The sequencing here drew on cultured CD8+ T cells from PBMCs, taken from culture after CMV antigen stimulation. The source of these receptors is a human donor in good health (CMV status not recorded). Some clones in this sample may be carry-over from other donors' samples. The CDR3 runs from the conserved cysteine through the conserved F or W. A D gene is named only where the DNA matches it firmly. Where a row states a size, it is once, few, many or the class of an expanded clone; other rows omit it.

abundance: few; v_gene: TRBV6-2/TRBV6-3; j_gene: TRBJ1-1; d_gene: -; CDR3aa: CASSYSGSGTEAFF; CDR3nt: TGTGCCAGCAGTTACTCGGGATCCGGCACTGAAGCTTTCTTT
abundance: -; v_gene: TRBV7-6; j_gene: TRBJ1-4; d_gene: -; CDR3aa: CASSRGGATNEKLFF; CDR3nt: TGTGCCAGCAGCCGGGGAGGGGCAACTAATGAAAAACTGTTTTTT
abundance: many; v_gene: TRBV9; j_gene: TRBJ2-2; d_gene: -; CDR3aa: CASSVKTGHANTGELFF; CDR3nt: TGTGCCAGCAGCGTAAAGACAGGCCACGCGAACACCGGGGAGCTGTTTTTT
abundance: few; v_gene: TRBV6-5; j_gene: TRBJ2-1; d_gene: -; CDR3aa: CASSYGWGEQFF; CDR3nt: TGTGCCAGCAGTTACGGATGGGGTGAGCAGTTCTTC
abundance: few; v_gene: TRBV6-5; j_gene: TRBJ1-3; d_gene: TRBD1; CDR3aa: CASSSTDRPGNTIYF; CDR3nt: TGTGCCAGCAGTTCCACGGACAGGCCTGGAAACACCATATATTTT
abundance: -; v_gene: TRBV6-5; j_gene: TRBJ2-1; d_gene: -; CDR3aa: CASSYSSGIGSLNYNEQFF; CDR3nt: TGTGCCAGCAGTTACTCATCGGGGATTGGGTCCCTAAACTACAATGAGCAGTTCTTC
abundance: -; v_gene: TRBV7-6; j_gene: TRBJ2-1; d_gene: -; CDR3aa: CASSFHGGRYNEQFF; CDR3nt: TGTGCCAGCAGCTTTCACGGGGGCCGTTACAATGAGCAGTTCTTC
abundance: many; v_gene: TRBV7-9; j_gene: TRBJ1-1; d_gene: TRBD1; CDR3aa: CASSSSTGMNTEAFF; CDR3nt: TGTGCCAGCAGCTCCTCGACAGGGATGAACACTGAAGCTTTCTTT
abundance: few; v_gene: TRBV7-2; j_gene: TRBJ1-4; d_gene: TRBD1; CDR3aa: CASSSALPGQGRGGEKLFF; CDR3nt: TGTGCCAGCAGCTCCGCTCTTCCGGGACAGGGAAGGGGTGGTGAAAAACTGTTTTTT
abundance: -; v_gene: TRBV5-1; j_gene: TRBJ2-4; d_gene: -; CDR3aa: CASSLIGQNIQYF; CDR3nt: TGCGCCAGCAGCTTGATAGGCCAAAACATTCAGTACTTC
abundance: -; v_gene: TRBV4-3; j_gene: TRBJ2-1; d_gene: TRBD2; CDR3aa: CASSHSGEIYNEQFF; CDR3nt: TGCGCCAGCAGCCATAGCGGGGAGATCTACAATGAGCAGTTCTTC
abundance: -; v_gene: TRBV6-2/TRBV6-3; j_gene: TRBJ2-1; d_gene: -; CDR3aa: CASSYHLQGGYNEQFF; CDR3nt: TGTGCCAGCAGTTACCACTTACAGGGAGGCTACAATGAGCAGTTCTTC
abundance: -; v_gene: TRBV6-5; j_gene: TRBJ2-1; d_gene: TRBD2; CDR3aa: CASSYWPGLAGETQFF; CDR3nt: TGTGCCAGCAGTTACTGGCCGGGACTAGCAGGGGAGACCCAGTTCTTC
abundance: few; v_gene: TRBV27; j_gene: TRBJ1-6; d_gene: TRBD1; CDR3aa: CASSWDSNSPLHF; CDR3nt: TGTGCCAGCAGTTGGGACAGCAATTCACCCCTCCACTTT
abundance: -; v_gene: TRBV7-6; j_gene: TRBJ1-4; d_gene: -; CDR3aa: CASSQRGRLSEKLFF; CDR3nt: TGTGCCAGCAGCCAGCGAGGACGGTTATCGGAAAAACTGTTTTTT
abundance: few; v_gene: TRBV7-9; j_gene: TRBJ1-2; d_gene: TRBD1; CDR3aa: CASSTLRDSLDYGYTF; CDR3nt: TGTGCCAGCAGCACTCTCCGGGACAGCCTAGACTATGGCTACACCTTC
abundance: -; v_gene: TRBV12-3/TRBV12-4; j_gene: TRBJ1-2; d_gene: TRBD1; CDR3aa: CASSYRGRGYTF; CDR3nt: TGTGCCAGCAGTTACAGGGGCCGGGGCTACACCTTC